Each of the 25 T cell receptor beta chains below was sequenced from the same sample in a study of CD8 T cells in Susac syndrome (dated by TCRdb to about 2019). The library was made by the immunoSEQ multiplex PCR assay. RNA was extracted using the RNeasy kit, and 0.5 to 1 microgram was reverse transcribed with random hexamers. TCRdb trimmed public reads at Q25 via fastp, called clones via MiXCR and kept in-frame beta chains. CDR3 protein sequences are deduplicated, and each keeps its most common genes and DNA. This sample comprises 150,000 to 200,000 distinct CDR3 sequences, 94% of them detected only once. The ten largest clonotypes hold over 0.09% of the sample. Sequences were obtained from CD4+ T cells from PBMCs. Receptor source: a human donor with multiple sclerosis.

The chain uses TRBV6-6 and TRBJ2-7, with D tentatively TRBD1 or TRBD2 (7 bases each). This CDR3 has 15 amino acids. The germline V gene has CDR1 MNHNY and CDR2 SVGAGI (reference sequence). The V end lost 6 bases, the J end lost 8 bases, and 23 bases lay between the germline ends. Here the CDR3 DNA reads TGTGCCAGCAGCAACCTCAGGGAGGGGGCAGGGAAGCAGTACTTC. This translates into CASSNLREGAGKQYF.

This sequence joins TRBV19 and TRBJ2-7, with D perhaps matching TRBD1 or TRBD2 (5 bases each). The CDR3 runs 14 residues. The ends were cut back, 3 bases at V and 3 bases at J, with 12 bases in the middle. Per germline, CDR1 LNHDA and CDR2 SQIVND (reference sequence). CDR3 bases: TGTGCCAGTAGTATTAATCGGGACGGCTACGAGCAGTACTTC. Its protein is CASSINRDGYEQYF.

The DNA for the CDR3 is TGTGCCAGTAGTATCCGGGACGAGCAGTACTTC. Its translation: CASSIRDEQYF. The rearrangement joins TRBV19 to TRBJ2-7; D not resolved. Trimming pared 3 bases from V and 5 bases from J, leaving 5 bases between. The CDR3 totals 11 residues. CDR1 and CDR2 from the germline V gene are LNHDA and SQIVND (reference sequence).

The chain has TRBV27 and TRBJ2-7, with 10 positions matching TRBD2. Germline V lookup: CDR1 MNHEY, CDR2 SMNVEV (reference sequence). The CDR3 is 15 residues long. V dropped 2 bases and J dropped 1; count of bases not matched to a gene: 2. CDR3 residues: CASSLGAGGSYEQYF. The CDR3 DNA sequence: TGTGCCAGCAGTTTAGGAGCGGGAGGGTCCTACGAGCAGTACTTC.

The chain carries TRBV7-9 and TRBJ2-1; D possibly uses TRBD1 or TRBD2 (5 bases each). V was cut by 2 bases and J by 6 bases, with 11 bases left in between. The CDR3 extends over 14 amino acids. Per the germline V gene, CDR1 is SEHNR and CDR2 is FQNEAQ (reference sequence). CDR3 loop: CASSLKGPPNEQFF. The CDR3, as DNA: TGTGCCAGCAGCTTAAAGGGACCCCCCAATGAGCAGTTCTTC. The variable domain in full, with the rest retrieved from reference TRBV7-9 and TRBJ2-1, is DTGVSQNPRHKITKRGQNVTFRCDPISEHNRLYWYRQTLGQGPEFLTYFQNEAQLEKSRLLSDRFSAERPKGSFSTLEIQRTEQGDSAMYLCASSLKGPPNEQFFGPGTRLTVL.

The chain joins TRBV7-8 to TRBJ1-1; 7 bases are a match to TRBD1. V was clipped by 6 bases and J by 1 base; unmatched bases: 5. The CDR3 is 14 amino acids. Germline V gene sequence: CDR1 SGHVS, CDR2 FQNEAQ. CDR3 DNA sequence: TGTGCCAGCAGAGGGACAGCTAGGAACACTGAAGCTTTCTTT. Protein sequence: CASRGTARNTEAFF.

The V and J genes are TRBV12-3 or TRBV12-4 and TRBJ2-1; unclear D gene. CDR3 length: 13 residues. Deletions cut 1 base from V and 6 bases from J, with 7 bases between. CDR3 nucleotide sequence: TGTGCCAGCAGTTTAGGACAAAGCAATGAGCAGTTCTTC. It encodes CASSLGQSNEQFF.

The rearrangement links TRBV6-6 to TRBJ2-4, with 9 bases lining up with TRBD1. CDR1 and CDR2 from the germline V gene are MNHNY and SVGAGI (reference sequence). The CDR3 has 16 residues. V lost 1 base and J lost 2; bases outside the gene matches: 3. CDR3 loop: CASSYLQGATKNIQYF. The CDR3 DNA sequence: TGTGCCAGCAGTTACTTACAGGGGGCGACCAAAAACATTCAGTACTTC.

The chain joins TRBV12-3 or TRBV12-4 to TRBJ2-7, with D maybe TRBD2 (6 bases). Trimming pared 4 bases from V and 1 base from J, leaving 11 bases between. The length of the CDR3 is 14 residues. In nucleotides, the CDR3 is TGTGCCAGCAGTTGGAATAGCGGTTCCTACGAGCAGTACTTC. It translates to CASSWNSGSYEQYF.

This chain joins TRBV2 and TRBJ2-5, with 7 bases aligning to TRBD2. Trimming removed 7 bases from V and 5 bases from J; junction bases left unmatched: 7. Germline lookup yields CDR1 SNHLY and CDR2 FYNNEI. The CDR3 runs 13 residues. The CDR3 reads CASNLADLETQYF. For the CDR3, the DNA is TGTGCCAGCAACCTAGCGGACTTGGAGACCCAGTACTTC. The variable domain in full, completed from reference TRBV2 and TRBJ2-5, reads EPEVTQTPSHQVTQMGQEVILRCVPISNHLYFYWYRQILGQKVEFLVSFYNNEISEKSEIFDDQFSVERPDGSNFTLKIRSTKLEDSAMYFCASNLADLETQYFGPGTRLLVL.

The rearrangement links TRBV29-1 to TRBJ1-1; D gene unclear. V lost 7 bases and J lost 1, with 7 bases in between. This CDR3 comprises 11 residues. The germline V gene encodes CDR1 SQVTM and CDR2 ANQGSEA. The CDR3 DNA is TGCAGCGGGGCCTGGAACACTGAAGCTTTCTTT. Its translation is CSGAWNTEAFF. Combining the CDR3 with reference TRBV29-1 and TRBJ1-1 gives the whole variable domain SAVISQKPSRDICQRGTSLTIQCQVDSQVTMMFWYRQQPGQSLTLIATANQGSEATYESGFVIDKFPISRPNLTFSTLTVSNMSPEDSSIYLCSGAWNTEAFFGQGTRLTVV.

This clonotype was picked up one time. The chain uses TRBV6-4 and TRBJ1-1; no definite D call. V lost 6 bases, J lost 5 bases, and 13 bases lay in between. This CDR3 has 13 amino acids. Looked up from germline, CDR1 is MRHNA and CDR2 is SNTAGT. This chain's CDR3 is CASSLYGVTEAFF. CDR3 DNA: TGTGCCAGCAGCCTGTATGGGGTTACTGAAGCTTTCTTT.

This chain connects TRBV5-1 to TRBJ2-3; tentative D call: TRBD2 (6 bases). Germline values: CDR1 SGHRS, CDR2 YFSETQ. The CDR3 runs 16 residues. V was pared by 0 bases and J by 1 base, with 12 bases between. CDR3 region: CASSLGAGTRTDTQYF. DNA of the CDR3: TGCGCCAGCAGCTTGGGGGCCGGGACTCGCACAGATACGCAGTATTTT.

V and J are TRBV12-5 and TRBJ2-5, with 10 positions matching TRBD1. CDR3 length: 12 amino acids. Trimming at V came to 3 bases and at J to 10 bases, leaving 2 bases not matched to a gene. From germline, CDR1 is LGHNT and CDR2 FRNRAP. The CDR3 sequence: CASGLGQGDQYF. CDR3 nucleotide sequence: TGTGCTAGTGGTTTAGGACAGGGGGACCAGTACTTC.

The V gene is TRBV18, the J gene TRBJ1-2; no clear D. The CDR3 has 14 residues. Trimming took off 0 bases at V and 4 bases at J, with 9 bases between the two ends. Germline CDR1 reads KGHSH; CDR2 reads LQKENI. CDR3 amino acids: CASSPPEVPYGYTF. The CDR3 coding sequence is TGTGCCAGCTCACCACCGGAGGTCCCCTATGGCTACACCTTC.

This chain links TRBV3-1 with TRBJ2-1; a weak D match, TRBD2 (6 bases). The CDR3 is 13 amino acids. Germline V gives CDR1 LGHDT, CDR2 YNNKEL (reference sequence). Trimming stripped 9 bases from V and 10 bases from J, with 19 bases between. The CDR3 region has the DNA TGTGCCAGTCAGTGGGGGGAAACAAAGGAGCAGTTCTTC. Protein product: CASQWGETKEQFF.

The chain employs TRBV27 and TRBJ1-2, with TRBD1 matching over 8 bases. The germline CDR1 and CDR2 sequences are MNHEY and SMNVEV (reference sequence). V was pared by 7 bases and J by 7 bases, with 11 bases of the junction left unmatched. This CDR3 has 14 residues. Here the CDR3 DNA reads TGTGCCAGCAAATGGACAGGGATGAGAGGTGGCTACACCTTC. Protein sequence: CASKWTGMRGGYTF.

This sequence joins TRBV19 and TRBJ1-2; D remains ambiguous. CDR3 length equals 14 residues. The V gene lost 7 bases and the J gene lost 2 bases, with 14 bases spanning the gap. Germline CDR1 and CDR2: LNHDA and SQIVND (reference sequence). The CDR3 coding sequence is TGTGCCAGTACCCCGACACTTTTAAACTATGGCTACACCTTC. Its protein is CASTPTLLNYGYTF.

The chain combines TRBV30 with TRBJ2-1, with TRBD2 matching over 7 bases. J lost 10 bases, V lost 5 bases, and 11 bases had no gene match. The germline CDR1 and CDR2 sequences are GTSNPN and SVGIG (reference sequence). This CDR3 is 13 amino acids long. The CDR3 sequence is CAWAGVGWWEQFF. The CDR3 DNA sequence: TGTGCCTGGGCGGGAGTCGGTTGGTGGGAGCAGTTCTTC. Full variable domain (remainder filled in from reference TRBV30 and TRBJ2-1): SQTIHQWPATLVQPVGSPLSLECTVEGTSNPNLYWYRQAAGRGLQLLFYSVGIGQISSEVPQNLSASRPQDRQFILSSKKLLLSDSGFYLCAWAGVGWWEQFFGPGTRLTVL.

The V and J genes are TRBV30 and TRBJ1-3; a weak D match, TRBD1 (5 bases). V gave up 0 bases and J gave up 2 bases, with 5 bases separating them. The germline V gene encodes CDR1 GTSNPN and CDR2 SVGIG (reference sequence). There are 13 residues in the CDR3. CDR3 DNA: TGTGCCTGGAGTGTACAGGCTGGAAACACCATATATTTT. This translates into CAWSVQAGNTIYF.

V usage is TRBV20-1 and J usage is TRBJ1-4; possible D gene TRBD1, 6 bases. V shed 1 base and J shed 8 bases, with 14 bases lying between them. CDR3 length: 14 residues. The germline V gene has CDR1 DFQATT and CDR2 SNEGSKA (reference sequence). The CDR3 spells CSARGGGRREKLFF. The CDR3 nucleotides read TGCAGTGCTAGAGGGGGGGGCCGGAGGGAAAAACTGTTTTTT.

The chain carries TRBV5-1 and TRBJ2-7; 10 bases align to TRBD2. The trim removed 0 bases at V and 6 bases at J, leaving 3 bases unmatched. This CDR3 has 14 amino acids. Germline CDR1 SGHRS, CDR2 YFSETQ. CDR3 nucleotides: TGCGCCAGCAGCTTGGCCCTAGCGGGAGCCGAGCAGTACTTC. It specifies CASSLALAGAEQYF.

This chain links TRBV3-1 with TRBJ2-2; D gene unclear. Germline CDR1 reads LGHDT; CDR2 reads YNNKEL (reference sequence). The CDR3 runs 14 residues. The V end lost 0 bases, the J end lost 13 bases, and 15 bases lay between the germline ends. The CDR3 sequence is CASSQEVRGRVLFF. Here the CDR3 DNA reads TGTGCCAGCAGCCAAGAAGTCAGAGGCCGAGTGCTGTTTTTT.

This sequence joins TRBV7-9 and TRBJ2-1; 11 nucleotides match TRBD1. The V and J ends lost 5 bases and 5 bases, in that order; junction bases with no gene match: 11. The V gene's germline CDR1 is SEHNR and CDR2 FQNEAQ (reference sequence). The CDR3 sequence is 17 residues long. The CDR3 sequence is CASSPKPGQGAHNEQFF. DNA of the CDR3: TGTGCCAGCAGCCCGAAACCAGGACAGGGGGCCCACAATGAGCAGTTCTTC.

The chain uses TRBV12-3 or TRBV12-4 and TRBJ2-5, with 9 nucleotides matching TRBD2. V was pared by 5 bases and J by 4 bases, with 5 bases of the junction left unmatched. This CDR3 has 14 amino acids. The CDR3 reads CASSSSGSIETQYF. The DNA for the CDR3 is TGTGCCAGCAGTAGTAGCGGGAGTATAGAGACCCAGTACTTC.